These 18 T cell receptor beta chains came from one sample sequenced in a study of post-analysis software for immune sequencing data. Study-level findings and limits: The five TRBV segments detected at higher frequency in patients than in controls included TRBV5-6, TRBV5-1 and TRBV20-1.

The antigens these receptors bind are not known. The TCR beta cDNA libraries carried unique molecular identifiers. TCRdb passed the PCR reads through MiXCR, listing each CDR3 protein once. The table shows 700,000 to 900,000 distinct CDR3 sequences, with more than 45% occurring only once. Sequencing input: blood. The receptors come from a girl between 5 and 17 years old with multiple sclerosis.

The rearrangement joins TRBV12-3 or TRBV12-4 to TRBJ2-3; no firm D call. This CDR3 contains 13 residues. The V end lost 9 bases, the J end lost 5 bases, and 15 bases lay between the germline ends. DNA for the CDR3: TGTGCCAGTGACGGAAGAGGAGAAGATACGCAGTATTTT. This translates into CASDGRGEDTQYF.

The J gene is TRBJ2-5, the V gene TRBV2; D might be TRBD2 (6 bases). The germline CDR1 and CDR2 sequences are SNHLY and FYNNEI. Trimming stripped 8 bases from V and 2 bases from J, with 12 bases between. The CDR3 consists of 13 residues. The CDR3 nucleotides are TGTGCCAGCTTGGAGGGCAAACAAGAGACCCAGTACTTC. Residues: CASLEGKQETQYF.

V is TRBV28 and J is TRBJ2-4; 7 bases agree with TRBD2. The DNA matches TRBJ2-7 better at its end, which makes the J call doubtful. The CDR3 consists of 16 residues. Germline V lookup: CDR1 MDHEN, CDR2 SYDVKM. The CDR3 bases are TGTGCCAGCAGCTTTGTGACGACTAGCCCGTTCTACGAGCAGTACTTC. Amino acid sequence: CASSFVTTSPFYEQYF.

The chain is built from TRBV20-1 and TRBJ2-1; 7 bases map to TRBD1. The CDR3 contains 13 residues. V shed 2 bases and J 5 bases; nucleotides not matched to a gene: 3. Germline lookup yields CDR1 DFQATT and CDR2 SNEGSKA (reference sequence). Written as DNA, the CDR3 is TGCAGTGCTAGACCAACAGGGGACAATGAGCAGTTCTTC. Translation gives CSARPTGDNEQFF.

Only a few counts were recorded for this clonotype. The rearrangement joins TRBV9 to TRBJ1-2, with D unclear. V was pared by 0 bases and J by 8 bases, with 17 bases between. The CDR3 consists of 15 residues. Germline lookup yields CDR1 SGDLS and CDR2 YYNGEE. Written as DNA, the CDR3 is TGTGCCAGCAGCGTAGATCCCGGGTCAGGTCGAGGCTACACCTTC. This gives the protein CASSVDPGSGRGYTF. Full variable domain (outside the CDR3, taken from reference TRBV9 and TRBJ1-2): DSGVTQTPKHLITATGQRVTLRCSPRSGDLSVYWYQQSLDQGLQFLIQYYNGEERAKGNILERFSAQQFPDLHSELNLSSLELGDSALYFCASSVDPGSGRGYTFGSGTRLTVV.

This clonotype was seen a handful of times. CDR3 DNA sequence: TGTGCCAGCAAGGTGAGGGCCTACGAGCAGTACTTC. It is translated as CASKVRAYEQYF. The V call is TRBV6-2 or TRBV6-3, the J call TRBJ2-7, with D perhaps matching TRBD2 (5 bases). V was trimmed by 7 bases and J by 2 bases, leaving 9 bases between them. The CDR3 extends over 12 amino acids. The germline V gene has CDR1 MNHEY and CDR2 SVGEGT.

In its sample, this clonotype was seen a few times. The chain couples TRBV5-1 to TRBJ2-1; weak D call: TRBD2 (6 bases). With 6 bases removed from V and 6 bases from J, the gap between germline ends came to 22 bases. Germline-derived CDR1 and CDR2 are SGHRS and YFSETQ. The length of the CDR3 is 16 residues. CDR3 sequence (DNA): TGCGCCAGCATCCCGGGTAGCGGAGTCAAGGGCAATGAGCAGTTCTTC. Its protein product is CASIPGSGVKGNEQFF.

The V call is TRBV20-1, the J call TRBJ2-3, with a possible D match to TRBD2 (6 bases). This CDR3 has 14 amino acids. V lost 5 bases and J lost 0, with 12 bases in between. In germline, CDR1 is DFQATT, CDR2 SNEGSKA (reference sequence). Here the CDR3 reads CSASRDPSTDTQYF. As DNA, the CDR3 is TGCAGTGCTTCGCGGGACCCTAGCACAGATACGCAGTATTTT.

CDR3 DNA sequence: TGCGCCAGCCTTTACCGGGCAGGTGAGCAGTTCTTC. Translated, it gives CASLYRAGEQFF. This sequence joins TRBV10-2 and TRBJ2-1; D is ambiguous. CDR1 is WSHSY and CDR2 is SAAADI in the germline V gene. V lost 8 bases and J lost 9, with 14 bases in between. This CDR3 is built from 12 residues.

The chain is built from TRBV28 and TRBJ2-3, with TRBD2 as a possible D gene (6 bases). Germline values: CDR1 MDHEN, CDR2 SYDVKM. The CDR3 length is 15 residues. The V end was cut by 5 bases, the J end by 0 bases, with 12 bases between. The CDR3 region has the DNA TGTGCCAGCAGTCCCTGGGAGGCAAGCACAGATACGCAGTATTTT. It is translated as CASSPWEASTDTQYF.

A single count supports this clonotype. This clone may be a read error of a much larger clone one base away. The chain combines TRBV7-8 with TRBJ2-4; 9 nucleotides align to TRBD1. With the DNA end fitting TRBJ2-7 better, the J assignment may be wrong. Germline V gives CDR1 SGHVS, CDR2 FQNEAQ. The length of the CDR3 is 14 residues. The CDR3 DNA reads TGTGCCAGCAGCCTCGCTCGGACAGGGGACGAGCAGTACTTC. Protein product: CASSLARTGDEQYF.

This clonotype has more than one count but fewer than ten. This chain connects TRBV12-3 or TRBV12-4 to TRBJ2-1; perhaps TRBD2 as D (6 bases). Trimming took 5 bases from V and 4 from J, leaving 15 bases between them. The CDR3 sequence is 15 residues long. The CDR3 sequence: CASSPREKSYNEQFF. For the CDR3, the DNA is TGTGCCAGCAGTCCGCGGGAAAAGTCATACAATGAGCAGTTCTTC.

CDR3 nucleotide sequence: TGTGCCAGCAGTCCCGGGACAGGGAAACAGACCCAGTACTTC. Its translation: CASSPGTGKQTQYF. V and J are TRBV12-3 or TRBV12-4 and TRBJ2-5, with TRBD1 matching over 9 bases. The CDR3 sequence is 14 residues long. J lost 6 bases, V lost 5 bases, and 7 bases had no gene match.

The chain recombines TRBV9 with TRBJ2-1; 12 nucleotides align to TRBD2. The CDR3 has 16 amino acids. V lost 3 bases, J lost 6 bases, and 7 bases stayed unmatched. In germline, CDR1 is SGDLS, CDR2 YYNGEE. The CDR3 here is CASSATGLAGLNEQFF. The CDR3 DNA sequence: TGTGCCAGCAGCGCGACGGGACTAGCGGGCCTCAATGAGCAGTTCTTC.

The chain joins TRBV5-1 to TRBJ2-3, with 9 bases identical to TRBD1. Germline V gene data show CDR1 as SGHRS and CDR2 as YFSETQ. J lost 2 bases, V lost 6 bases, and 4 bases had no gene match. CDR3 length equals 14 residues. This chain's CDR3 is CASTGTGYTDTQYF. The CDR3 DNA sequence: TGCGCCAGCACCGGGACAGGGTACACAGATACGCAGTATTTT.

This clonotype was seen a handful of times. The rearrangement links TRBV20-1 to TRBJ2-7; no clear D. Trimming pared 0 bases from V and 0 bases from J, leaving 6 bases between. There are 13 residues in the CDR3. In germline, CDR1 is DFQATT, CDR2 SNEGSKA (reference sequence). This chain's CDR3 is CSARDDGSYEQYF. The CDR3 DNA follows: TGCAGTGCTAGAGATGACGGCTCCTACGAGCAGTACTTC.

This clonotype was seen only a few times. The chain carries TRBV27 and TRBJ1-2; D not resolved. Between the trimmed V and J ends, which lost 6 bases and 2 bases, there was a span of 10 bases. Germline-derived CDR1 and CDR2 are MNHEY and SMNVEV (reference sequence). CDR3 length equals 13 residues. CDR3 protein: CASRNSGNYGYTF. The CDR3 DNA reads as TGTGCCAGCAGGAACTCAGGCAACTATGGCTACACCTTC.

This clonotype was observed a handful of times. This rearrangement joins TRBV29-1 to TRBJ2-5; perhaps TRBD2 as D (5 bases). Trimming shortened V by 0 bases and J by 5 bases, and 16 bases separated the two germline ends. There are 15 residues in the CDR3. Per germline, CDR1 SQVTM and CDR2 ANQGSEA. In DNA, the CDR3 is TGCAGCGTTGAAGATCCTAGGTCCCGAGGGGAGACCCAGTACTTC. This encodes CSVEDPRSRGETQYF.